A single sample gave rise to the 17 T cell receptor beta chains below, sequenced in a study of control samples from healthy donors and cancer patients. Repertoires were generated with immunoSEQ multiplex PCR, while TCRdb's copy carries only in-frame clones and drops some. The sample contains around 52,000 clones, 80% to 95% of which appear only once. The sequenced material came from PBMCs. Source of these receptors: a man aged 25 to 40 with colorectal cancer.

The CDR3 nucleotides are TGCGCCAGCAGCCAGAAAATAGCGGGGGCCTCCTACTCTGGGGCCAACGTCCTGACTTTC. This sequence encodes CASSQKIAGASYSGANVLTF. This chain links TRBV4-3 with TRBJ2-6; the match to TRBD2 covers 9 bases. Germline-derived CDR1 and CDR2 are LGHNA and YSLEER. V was clipped by 3 bases and J by 0 bases; unmatched bases: 12. The CDR3 is made up of 20 amino acids.

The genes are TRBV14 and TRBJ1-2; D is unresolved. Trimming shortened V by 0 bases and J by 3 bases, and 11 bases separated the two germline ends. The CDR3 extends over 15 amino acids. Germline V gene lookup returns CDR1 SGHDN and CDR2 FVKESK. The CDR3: CASSQDMYGYYGYTF. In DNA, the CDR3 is TGTGCCAGCAGCCAAGACATGTACGGGTACTATGGCTACACCTTC. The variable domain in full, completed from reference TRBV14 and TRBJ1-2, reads EAGVTQFPSHSVIEKGQTVTLRCDPISGHDNLYWYRRVMGKEIKFLLHFVKESKQDESGMPNNRFLAERTGGTYSTLKVQPAELEDSGVYFCASSQDMYGYYGYTFGSGTRLTVV.

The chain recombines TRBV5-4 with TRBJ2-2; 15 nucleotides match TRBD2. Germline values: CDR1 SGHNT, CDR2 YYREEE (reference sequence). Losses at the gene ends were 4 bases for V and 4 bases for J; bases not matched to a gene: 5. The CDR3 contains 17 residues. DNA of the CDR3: TGTGCCAGCAGCCCACCGGGACTAGCGGGAGGCACCGGGGAGCTGTTTTTT. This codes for CASSPPGLAGGTGELFF. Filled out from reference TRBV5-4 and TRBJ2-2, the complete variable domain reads ETGVTQSPTHLIKTRGQQVTLRCSSQSGHNTVSWYQQALGQGPQFIFQYYREEENGRGNFPPRFSGLQFPNYSSELNVNALELDDSALYLCASSPPGLAGGTGELFFGEGSRLTVL.

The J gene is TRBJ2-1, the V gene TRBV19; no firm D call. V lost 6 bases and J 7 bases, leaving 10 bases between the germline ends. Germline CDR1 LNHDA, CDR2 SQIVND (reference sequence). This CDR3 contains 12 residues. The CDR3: CASRHGVNEQFF. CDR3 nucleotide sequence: TGTGCCAGTAGGCATGGCGTTAATGAGCAGTTCTTC. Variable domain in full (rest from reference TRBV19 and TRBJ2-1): DGGITQSPKYLFRKEGQNVTLSCEQNLNHDAMYWYRQDPGQGLRLIYYSQIVNDFQKGDIAEGYSVSREKKESFPLTVTSAQKNPTAFYLCASRHGVNEQFFGPGTRLTVL.

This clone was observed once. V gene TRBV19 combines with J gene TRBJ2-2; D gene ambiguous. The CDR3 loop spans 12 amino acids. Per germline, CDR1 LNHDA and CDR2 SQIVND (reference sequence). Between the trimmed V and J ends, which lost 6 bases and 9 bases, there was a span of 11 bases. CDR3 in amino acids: CASSPKARELFF. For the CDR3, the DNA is TGTGCCAGTAGCCCCAAGGCGAGGGAGCTGTTTTTT. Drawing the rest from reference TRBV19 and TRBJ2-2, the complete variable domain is DGGITQSPKYLFRKEGQNVTLSCEQNLNHDAMYWYRQDPGQGLRLIYYSQIVNDFQKGDIAEGYSVSREKKESFPLTVTSAQKNPTAFYLCASSPKARELFFGEGSRLTVL.

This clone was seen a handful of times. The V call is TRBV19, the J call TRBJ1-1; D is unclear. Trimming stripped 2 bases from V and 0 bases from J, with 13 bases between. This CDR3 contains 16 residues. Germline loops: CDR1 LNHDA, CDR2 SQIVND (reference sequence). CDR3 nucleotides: TGTGCCAGTAGTATATTAGACCGGCACCTGAACACTGAAGCTTTCTTT. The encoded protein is CASSILDRHLNTEAFF.

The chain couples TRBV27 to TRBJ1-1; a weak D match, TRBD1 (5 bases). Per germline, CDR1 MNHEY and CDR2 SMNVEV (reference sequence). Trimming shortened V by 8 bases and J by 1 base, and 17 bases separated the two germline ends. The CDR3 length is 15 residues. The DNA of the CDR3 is TGTGCCAGCGCTCAAAAGGGGTTAGGGAACACTGAAGCTTTCTTT. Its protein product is CASAQKGLGNTEAFF.

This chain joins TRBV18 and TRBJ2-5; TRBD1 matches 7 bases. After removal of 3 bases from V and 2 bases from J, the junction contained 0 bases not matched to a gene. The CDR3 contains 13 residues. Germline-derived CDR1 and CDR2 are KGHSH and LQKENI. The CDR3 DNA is TGTGCCAGCTCACCGGGACAGCAAGAGACCCAGTACTTC. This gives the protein CASSPGQQETQYF.

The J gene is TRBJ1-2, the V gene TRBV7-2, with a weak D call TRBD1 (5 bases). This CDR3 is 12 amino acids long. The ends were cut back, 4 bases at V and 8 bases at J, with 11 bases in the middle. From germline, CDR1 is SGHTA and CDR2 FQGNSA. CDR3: CASSSSWDGYTF. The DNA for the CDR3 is TGTGCCAGCAGCTCCTCCTGGGACGGCTACACCTTC.

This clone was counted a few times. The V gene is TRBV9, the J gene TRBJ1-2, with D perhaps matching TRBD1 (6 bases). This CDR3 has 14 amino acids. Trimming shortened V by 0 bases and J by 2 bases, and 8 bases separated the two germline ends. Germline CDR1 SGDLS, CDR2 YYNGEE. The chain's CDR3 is CASSVGQGNYGYTF. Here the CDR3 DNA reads TGTGCCAGCAGCGTAGGCCAGGGGAACTATGGCTACACCTTC.

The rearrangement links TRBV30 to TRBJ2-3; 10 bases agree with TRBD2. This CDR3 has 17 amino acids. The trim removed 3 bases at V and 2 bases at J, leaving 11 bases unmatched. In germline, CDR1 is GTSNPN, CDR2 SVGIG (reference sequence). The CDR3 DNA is TGTGCCTGGAGCGCCCTAATAGCGGGGGGATTCACAGATACGCAGTATTTT. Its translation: CAWSALIAGGFTDTQYF. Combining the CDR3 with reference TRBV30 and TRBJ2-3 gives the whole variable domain SQTIHQWPATLVQPVGSPLSLECTVEGTSNPNLYWYRQAAGRGLQLLFYSVGIGQISSEVPQNLSASRPQDRQFILSSKKLLLSDSGFYLCAWSALIAGGFTDTQYFGPGTRLTVL.

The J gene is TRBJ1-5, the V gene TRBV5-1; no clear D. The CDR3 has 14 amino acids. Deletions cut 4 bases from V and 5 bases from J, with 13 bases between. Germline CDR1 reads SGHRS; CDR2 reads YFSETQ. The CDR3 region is CASSVDGGDQPQHF. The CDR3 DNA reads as TGCGCCAGCAGCGTGGACGGCGGGGATCAGCCCCAGCATTTT.

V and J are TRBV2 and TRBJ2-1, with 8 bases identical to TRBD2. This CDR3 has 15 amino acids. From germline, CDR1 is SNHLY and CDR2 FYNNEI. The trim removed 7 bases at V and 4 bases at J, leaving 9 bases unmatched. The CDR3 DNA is TGTGCCAGCACGTTGGAAGCGGGGGTGTACAATGAGCAGTTCTTC. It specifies CASTLEAGVYNEQFF.

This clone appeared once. In DNA, the CDR3 is TGCGCCAGCAGCTCTACCGGGACAGAGCATTCACCCCTCCACTTT. This translates into CASSSTGTEHSPLHF. The chain combines TRBV5-1 with TRBJ1-6; 7 nucleotides match TRBD1. The J segment lost 8 bases and the V segment lost 3 bases, leaving 8 bases of the junction unmatched. The CDR3 spans 15 residues. Germline lookup yields CDR1 SGHRS and CDR2 YFSETQ.

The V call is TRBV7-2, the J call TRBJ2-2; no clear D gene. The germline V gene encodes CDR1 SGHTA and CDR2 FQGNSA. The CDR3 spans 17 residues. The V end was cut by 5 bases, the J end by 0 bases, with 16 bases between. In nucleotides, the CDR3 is TGTGCCAGCAGCCCATTAGCTTGGGTCACGAACACCGGGGAGCTGTTTTTT. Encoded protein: CASSPLAWVTNTGELFF.

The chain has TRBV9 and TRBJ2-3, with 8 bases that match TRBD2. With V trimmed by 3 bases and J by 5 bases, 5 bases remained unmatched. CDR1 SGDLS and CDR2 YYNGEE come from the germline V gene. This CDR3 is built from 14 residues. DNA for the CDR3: TGTGCCAGCAGCGCGGGACTAGGGATAGATACGCAGTATTTT. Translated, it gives CASSAGLGIDTQYF.

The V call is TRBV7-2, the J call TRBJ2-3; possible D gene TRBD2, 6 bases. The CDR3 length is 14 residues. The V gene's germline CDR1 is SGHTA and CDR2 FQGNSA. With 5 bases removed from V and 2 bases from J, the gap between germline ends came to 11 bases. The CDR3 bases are TGTGCCAGCAGCCTTCGGGACTTCACAGATACGCAGTATTTT. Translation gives CASSLRDFTDTQYF.